Given below is one T cell receptor (beta chain) in context. This sample is drawn from a study of PD-L1 blockade in urothelial cancer. The sample's time point: pretreatment peripheral blood. The germline V and J ends were trimmed by 3 bases and 4 bases, with 11 bases remaining between them. Germline V gene data show CDR1 as SGHRS and CDR2 as YFSETQ. CDR3 length equals 14 residues. Measured with immunoSEQ multiplex PCR; TCRdb has only the in-frame clones, and not every one. The sample gives under 55,000 clones, about 86% of which show up once; around 3.2% is in the top ten. The origin of this receptor is a man aged 65 to 85 with urothelial cancer. The chain carries TRBV5-1 and TRBJ1-3; D uncertain. This sample comprised PBMCs, obtained around atezolizumab (anti-PD-L1) treatment. The chain's CDR3 is CASSYGAAGNTIYF. CDR3 sequence (DNA): TGCGCCAGCAGCTACGGAGCGGCCGGAAACACCATATATTTT.